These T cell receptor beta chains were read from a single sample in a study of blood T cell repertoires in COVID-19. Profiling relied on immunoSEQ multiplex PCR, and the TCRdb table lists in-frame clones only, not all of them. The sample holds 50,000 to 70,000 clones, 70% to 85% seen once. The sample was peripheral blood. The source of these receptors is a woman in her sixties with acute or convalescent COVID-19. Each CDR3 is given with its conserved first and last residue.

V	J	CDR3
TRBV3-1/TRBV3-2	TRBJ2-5	CASSPLPGLRKETQYF
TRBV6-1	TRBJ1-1	CASSIRVPNTEAFF
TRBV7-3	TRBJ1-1	CASSAAGRDREEAFF
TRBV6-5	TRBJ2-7	CASSSERGAYEQYF
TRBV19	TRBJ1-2	CATHKGAGNYGYTF
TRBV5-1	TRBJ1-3	CASSFGQGGNTIYF
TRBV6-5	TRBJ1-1	CASRPTVNTEAFF
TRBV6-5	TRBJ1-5	CASSYGAQSNQPQHF
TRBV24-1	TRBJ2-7	CATSDPGTGTYEQYF
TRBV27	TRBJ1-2	CASRGHSDGYYGYTF
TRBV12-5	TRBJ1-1	CASGSPYGGYTEAFF
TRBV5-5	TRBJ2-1	CASSQTSGGADYNEQFF
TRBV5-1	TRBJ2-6	CASSLGSSGANVLTF
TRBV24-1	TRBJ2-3	CATSDLVGGNAQYF
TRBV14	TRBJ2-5	CASSQDSTTGTSEYF
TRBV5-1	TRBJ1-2	CASRLRDGGDYGYTF
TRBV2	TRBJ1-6	CASTREGDSPLHF
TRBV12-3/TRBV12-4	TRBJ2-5	CASSLTGTETQYF
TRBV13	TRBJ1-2	CASSFNQGATFSNGYTF
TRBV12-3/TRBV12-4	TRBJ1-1	CASRSPGDTEAFF
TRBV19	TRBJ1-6	CASSIFRGGQGGSPLHF
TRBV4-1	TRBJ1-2	CASSQEARAYGYTF
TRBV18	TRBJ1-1	CASSQGGSSSHTEAFF
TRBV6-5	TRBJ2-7	CASSLLSTSSYEQYF
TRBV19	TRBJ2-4	CASSIRGQGRDIQYF
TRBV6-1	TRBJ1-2	CASSEGRTNYGYTF
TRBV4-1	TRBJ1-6	CASSQALTGPNSPLHF
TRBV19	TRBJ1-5	CASSIIQGAGNQPQHF
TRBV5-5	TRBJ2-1	CASSLAGQEYNEQFF
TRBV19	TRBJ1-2	CASTPSRDRGNYGYTF
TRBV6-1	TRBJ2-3	CASSEHPGMPDTQYF
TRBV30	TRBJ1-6	CAWSRGQGSNSPLHF
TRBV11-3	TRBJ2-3	CASSLDVAEPTQYF
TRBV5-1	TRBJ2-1	CASSFNHPGIDEQFF
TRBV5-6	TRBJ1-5	CASRHGQSNQPQHF
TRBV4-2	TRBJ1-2	CASSQDQGGGYGYTF
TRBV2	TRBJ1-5	CASSIQGYSNQPQHF
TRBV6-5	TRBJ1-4	CASTIQINEKLFF